Described below is a single T cell receptor (beta chain) sequence and its context. The sample comes from a study of blood T cell repertoires in COVID-19. Study context: COVID-19 samples from acute and convalescent phases originated in the United States, Italy and Spain.

Enrollment of patients from Seattle took place during active infection, with longitudinal follow-up. CDR1 and CDR2 from the germline V gene are SEHNR and FQNEAQ (reference sequence). The V and J ends lost 3 bases and 6 bases, in that order; junction bases with no gene match: 6. This CDR3 is built from 14 residues. Study processing details: Counts of nucleated cells, estimated from reference gene primer amplification, were obtained. TCRdb's copy holds only in-frame clones and misses some; the assay was immunoSEQ multiplex PCR. The DNA was the basis for D and trimming; V, J and clone size are from that table. The sample includes over 150,000 clones, around nine tenths of them seen just once.

Sequencing input: peripheral blood. The chain couples TRBV7-9 to TRBJ1-2; 8 positions agree with TRBD1. The TCR sequence derives from a woman between 65 and 79 years old with COVID-19, enrolled during active disease. CDR3 sequence: CASSFTTGVDGYTF. CDR3 nucleotide sequence: TGTGCCAGCAGCTTTACGACAGGGGTCGATGGCTACACCTTC.